Sequencing of this TCR beta chain was carried out in a study of blood T cell repertoires in COVID-19. Study at large: The origin of the acute and convalescent COVID-19 samples was the United States, Italy and Spain. Nucleic acid was either cDNA or gDNA, and it came from T cells, B-cell-depleted T cells, or PBMCs.

In the original processing: Amplifying reference gene primers gave estimates of nucleated cell counts. Method: immunoSEQ multiplex PCR; TCRdb's copy keeps in-frame clones and lacks some. The V and J calls and the clone size are those of that table, but D and trimming were determined from the DNA. The repertoire holds roughly 43,000 clones, with around nine tenths as singletons. This CDR3 contains 19 residues. Germline CDR1 is MGHRA and CDR2 is YSYEKL. The J segment lost 4 bases and the V segment lost 4 bases, leaving 11 bases of the junction unmatched. Source material: peripheral blood. The genes are TRBV4-1 and TRBJ2-3; 16 bases map to TRBD2. The source is a human donor in a cohort sampled during active COVID-19. The CDR3 nucleotides are TGCGCCAGCAGCCTACGTCCCGGGACTAGCGGGAGGGCCGCAGATACGCAGTATTTT. This gives the protein CASSLRPGTSGRAADTQYF.